These T cell receptor beta chains were read from a single sample in a study of blood T cell repertoires in COVID-19. Profiled with immunoSEQ multiplex PCR; TCRdb holds only in-frame clones, not every one. The table includes approximately 190,000 clones, roughly nine tenths detected once. The sequenced sample was peripheral blood. Source of these receptors: a man between 65 and 85 years old with active or convalescent COVID-19. Both conserved end residues are part of each CDR3. The order of the fields is J gene, D gene, V gene, clone size, CDR3 DNA, CDR3 protein. The D gene is left open where the match is weak. Not every row has a clone size; where given, it reads once, few, many or a size class.

>TRBJ1-4|NA|TRBV27|NA
TGTGCCAGCAGTTTACGGGGGACTAATGAAAAACTGTTTTTT
CASSLRGTNEKLFF
>TRBJ2-7|NA|TRBV2|NA
TGTGCCAGCAGGTCGGACACCTACGAGCAGTACTTC
CASRSDTYEQYF
>TRBJ2-1|NA|TRBV5-1|NA
TGCGCCAGCAGCTTCCTACCTAGAGATGAGCAGTTCTTC
CASSFLPRDEQFF
>TRBJ1-2|NA|TRBV27|NA
TGTGCCAGCAGTCAACAGGGATTCGGCTACACCTTC
CASSQQGFGYTF
>TRBJ1-6|NA|TRBV2|NA
TGTGCCAGCAGTGAAGGAAGACAGTTTTATTCACCCCTCCACTTT
CASSEGRQFYSPLHF
>TRBJ1-3|NA|TRBV4-1|NA
TGCGCCAGCAGCCAAGATCGGTACTCTGGAAACACCATATATTTT
CASSQDRYSGNTIYF
>TRBJ2-1|NA|TRBV7-8|NA
TGTGCCAGCAGCATCCAAGTTTCGGGTTGGTTTGAGCAGTTCTTC
CASSIQVSGWFEQFF
>TRBJ1-1|NA|TRBV18|NA
TGTGCCAGCTCAACACCCCCCGGGACAAACACTGAAGCTTTCTTT
CASSTPPGTNTEAFF
>TRBJ2-3|TRBD2|TRBV10-3|NA
TGTTCCCACCGAGGCCTGACTAGCGGGTACACAGATACGCAGTATTTT
CSHRGLTSGYTDTQYF
>TRBJ2-7|TRBD2|TRBV4-1|few
TGCGCCAGCAGCCAAGACGGGACTAGCGGGATAGGGCAGTACTTC
CASSQDGTSGIGQYF
>TRBJ2-3|NA|TRBV6-5|once
TGTGCCAGCTCGGTAGCAGATACGCAGTATTTT
CASSVADTQYF
>TRBJ2-7|NA|TRBV20-1|NA
TGCAGTGGCGGGGCGGGTCAGCAGTACTTC
CSGGAGQQYF
>TRBJ2-2|TRBD1|TRBV3-1/TRBV3-2|medium-sized
TGTGCCAGCAGCCCTCCGGGACAGCTCACCGGGGAGCTGTTTTTT
CASSPPGQLTGELFF
>TRBJ2-1|TRBD2|TRBV28|NA
TGTGCCAGCAGTTCCCCGACTAGCGGGAGTTTTGCTTACAATGAGCAGTTCTTC
CASSSPTSGSFAYNEQFF
>TRBJ1-2|NA|TRBV7-9|NA
TGTGCCAGCAGCTTAGTGCAGTGGGAGACGCTGGGTGACTATGGCTACACCTTC
CASSLVQWETLGDYGYTF
>TRBJ2-1|TRBD2|TRBV6-5|NA
TGTGCCAGCAGTTACTCGAGTGGGAGGGCTCGGAATGAGCAGTTCTTC
CASSYSSGRARNEQFF
>TRBJ1-4|NA|TRBV19|NA
TGTGCCAGTAGTCAAAATGAAAAACTGTTTTTT
CASSQNEKLFF
>TRBJ1-2|NA|TRBV6-1|NA
TGTGCCAGCAGTGAAGCGGCAATAAGCTATGGCTACACCTTC
CASSEAAISYGYTF
>TRBJ2-2|NA|TRBV7-9|NA
TGTGCCAGCAGCTTCTGGCCGATGAACACCGGGGAGCTGTTTTTT
CASSFWPMNTGELFF
>TRBJ1-4|NA|TRBV28|NA
TGTGCCAGCAGTTTTAGGGGGGGGAATGAAAAACTGTTTTTT
CASSFRGGNEKLFF
>TRBJ1-1|TRBD1|TRBV4-1|once
TGCGCCAGCAGCGGACACGGACAGGGGGCTGGGGTGAACACTGAAGCTTTCTTT
CASSGHGQGAGVNTEAFF
>TRBJ1-5|TRBD1|TRBV2|NA
TGTGCCAGCACGGAACAGGGGCTTAATCAGCCCCAGCATTTT
CASTEQGLNQPQHF
>TRBJ1-2|NA|TRBV6-2/TRBV6-3|NA
TGTGCCAGCAGGTACAGCAAACCTCCCGGCTACACCTTC
CASRYSKPPGYTF
>TRBJ2-7|NA|TRBV27|NA
TGTGCCAGCAGAGACAGCGCTACCTACGAGCAGTACTTC
CASRDSATYEQYF
>TRBJ1-2|NA|TRBV5-1|NA
TGCGCCAGCAGCTCCGAAGACAGTCGATATGGCTACACCTTC
CASSSEDSRYGYTF
>TRBJ1-2|NA|TRBV4-1|NA
TGCGCCAGCAGCCAAGATCCACCCCACAGTTTTGCTAACTATGGCTACACCTTC
CASSQDPPHSFANYGYTF
>TRBJ2-1|TRBD2|TRBV6-5|NA
TGTGCCAGCAGTTACATGTTAGCGGGATCGGATGAGCAGTTCTTC
CASSYMLAGSDEQFF
>TRBJ2-3|NA|TRBV18|NA
TGTGCCAGCTCCCCTCAGGGTGCAGATACGCAGTATTTT
CASSPQGADTQYF
>TRBJ1-1|NA|TRBV6-5|few
TGTGCCAGCAGACGTGGCGGGGCAGCTTTCTTT
CASRRGGAAFF
>TRBJ2-7|NA|TRBV7-9|NA
TGTGCCAGCAGCTTCGTCAGGGGACCCGTTAGTCCGCAGTACTTC
CASSFVRGPVSPQYF
>TRBJ2-5|NA|TRBV7-2|NA
TGTGCCAGCAGCTTAGTCGGTAAAGAGACCCAGTACTTC
CASSLVGKETQYF
>TRBJ1-4|NA|TRBV28|NA
TGTGCCAGCAGAACCGGGGGGGGACCCGAAAAACTGTTTTTT
CASRTGGGPEKLFF
>TRBJ2-1|NA|TRBV20-1|NA
TGCAGTGCTAGAAGCCCCAATGAGCAGTTCTTC
CSARSPNEQFF
>TRBJ2-5|TRBD1|TRBV2|NA
TGTGCCAGCAGTGTTCTGCCTGGGACAGAAGAGACCCAGTACTTC
CASSVLPGTEETQYF
>TRBJ2-1|NA|TRBV16|NA
TGTGCCAGCAGCCAATGGGAGGTTAGCGATGAGCAGTTCTTC
CASSQWEVSDEQFF
>TRBJ1-4|TRBD1|TRBV30|NA
TGTGCCTGGAGGTTAAGGACAGGGAATGAAAAACTGTTTTTT
CAWRLRTGNEKLFF
>TRBJ2-1|TRBD2|TRBV6-2/TRBV6-3|once
TGTGCCAGCAGTTACTCCACGGGGGGGAGTGAGCAGTTCTTC
CASSYSTGGSEQFF
>TRBJ2-2|TRBD2|TRBV18|NA
TGTGCCAGCTCACCACCCCTAGCGGCGAACACCGGGGAGCTGTTTTTT
CASSPPLAANTGELFF
>TRBJ1-2|TRBD1|TRBV7-9|NA
TGTGCCAGCAGCTTCAGGACAGGGAGGGGCTACACCTTC
CASSFRTGRGYTF
>TRBJ2-7|TRBD2|TRBV6-6|NA
TGTGCCAGCAGGAGGGGACTAGAAGCCTACGAGCAGTACTTC
CASRRGLEAYEQYF